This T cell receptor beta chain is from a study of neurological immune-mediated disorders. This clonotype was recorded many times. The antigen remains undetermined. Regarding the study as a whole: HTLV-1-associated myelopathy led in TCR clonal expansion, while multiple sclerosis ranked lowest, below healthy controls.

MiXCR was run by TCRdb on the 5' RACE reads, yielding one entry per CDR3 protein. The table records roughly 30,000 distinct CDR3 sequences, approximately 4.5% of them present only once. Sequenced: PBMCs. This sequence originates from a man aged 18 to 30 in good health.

CDR3 sequence: CASSPPSGARNQPQHF. For the CDR3, the DNA is TGTGCCAGCTCACCACCGTCAGGGGCTCGGAATCAGCCCCAGCATTTT. The V and J genes are TRBV18 and TRBJ1-5; TRBD1 is a possible D gene (6 bases). The germline CDR1 and CDR2 sequences are KGHSH and LQKENI. The CDR3 runs to 16 residues. V shed 0 bases and J shed 4 bases, with 13 bases lying between them.